Each of the 6 T cell receptor beta chains below was sequenced from the same sample in a study of early T cells in non-severe SARS-CoV-2 infection. TCRdb used MiXCR to reprocess the 5' RACE reads, holding one entry per CDR3 protein. The repertoire includes some 66,000 distinct CDR3 sequences, roughly 9% of them detected once, and 3.2% sits in the top ten. The sample comprised whole blood. The receptors come from an adult who was a healthcare worker with PCR-confirmed SARS-CoV-2 infection or an uninfected control (not recorded which).

V is TRBV27 and J is TRBJ2-7, with 10 bases that match TRBD2. J was trimmed by 1 base and V by 5 bases; bases with no gene match: 8. CDR1 is MNHEY, CDR2 SMNVEV, per germline (reference sequence). This CDR3 has 16 residues. The DNA of the CDR3 is TGTGCCAGCAGTCCGGACCTAGCGGGGGTATCCTACGAGCAGTACTTC. Residues: CASSPDLAGVSYEQYF.

This clonotype was seen many times. The V call is TRBV30, the J call TRBJ1-1; D uncertain. The length of the CDR3 is 13 residues. V shed 2 bases and J shed 5 bases, with 12 bases lying between them. Germline CDR1 and CDR2: GTSNPN and SVGIG (reference sequence). For the CDR3, the DNA is TGTGCCTGGAGTTTGGACCCACAGACTGAAGCTTTCTTT. This translates into CAWSLDPQTEAFF.

In its sample, this clonotype was seen a few times. The V call is TRBV12-3 or TRBV12-4, the J call TRBJ2-5, with 9 bases that match TRBD1. This CDR3 comprises 13 residues. Trimming cost V 7 bases and J 4 bases; bases outside gene matches: 4. This CDR3 is CASKTGGAETQYF. As DNA, the CDR3 is TGTGCCAGCAAAACAGGGGGCGCAGAGACCCAGTACTTC.

V usage is TRBV29-1 and J usage is TRBJ2-5, with 8 bases lining up with TRBD2. The CDR3 runs to 16 residues. The V gene end was trimmed by 1 base and the J gene end by 5 bases; junction bases not matched to a gene: 12. Germline CDR1 and CDR2: SQVTM and ANQGSEA. CDR3 DNA sequence: TGCAGCGTTGAAGCTTGGGTCAGCGGGGGACCGGAGACCCAGTACTTC. Its protein is CSVEAWVSGGPETQYF.

This clonotype was seen repeatedly, ten times or more. The V gene is TRBV19, the J gene TRBJ1-5, with TRBD1 matching 7 bases. CDR3 length: 14 residues. Trimming cost V 6 bases and J 3 bases; bases outside gene matches: 5. Germline V gene data show CDR1 as LNHDA and CDR2 as SQIVND (reference sequence). CDR3 loop: CASSRGQNNQPQHF. The CDR3 DNA reads as TGTGCCAGTAGCAGGGGACAGAACAATCAGCCCCAGCATTTT. The full variable domain, with the rest looked up from reference TRBV19 and TRBJ1-5, is DGGITQSPKYLFRKEGQNVTLSCEQNLNHDAMYWYRQDPGQGLRLIYYSQIVNDFQKGDIAEGYSVSREKKESFPLTVTSAQKNPTAFYLCASSRGQNNQPQHFGDGTRLSIL.

This clonotype has just a few counts. The J gene is TRBJ2-1, the V gene TRBV18, with 7 bases fitting TRBD2. The CDR3 length is 16 residues. The V and J ends lost 5 bases and 0 bases, in that order; junction bases with no gene match: 7. Looked up from germline, CDR1 is KGHSH and CDR2 is LQKENI. CDR3 coding DNA: TGTGCCAGCTCAACTCGAGCGGGAACCTCCTACAATGAGCAGTTCTTC. It yields the protein CASSTRAGTSYNEQFF.